The T cell receptor beta chain under discussion was sequenced for a study of T-cell reconstitution after alpha-beta-depleted transplantation in children. Between the trimmed V and J ends, which lost 4 bases and 7 bases, there was a span of 14 bases. The CDR3 length is 14 residues. In germline, CDR1 is MGHRA, CDR2 YSYEKL. This clonotype came up a few times. Preparing the TCRbeta library involved the use of unique molecular identifiers. TCRdb re-derived calls from the PCR reads in MiXCR, one entry per CDR3 protein. Altogether 300,000 to 350,000 distinct CDR3 sequences are present, around 25% being singletons, with the ten largest covering 9.5% to 13%.

The V and J genes are TRBV4-1 and TRBJ1-5; D is unresolved. This specimen consisted of PBMCs, mostly from graft donor cells, obtained 180 days after TCRalphabeta/CD19-depleted stem cell transplant. The clonotype originates from a male patient younger than 18 who had a stem cell transplant for acute lymphoblastic leukemia, so the T cells may come from the graft donor. CDR3 DNA: TGCGCCAGCAGCCTCTTTACCCCCTGGCAGCCCCAGCATTTT. This codes for CASSLFTPWQPQHF.